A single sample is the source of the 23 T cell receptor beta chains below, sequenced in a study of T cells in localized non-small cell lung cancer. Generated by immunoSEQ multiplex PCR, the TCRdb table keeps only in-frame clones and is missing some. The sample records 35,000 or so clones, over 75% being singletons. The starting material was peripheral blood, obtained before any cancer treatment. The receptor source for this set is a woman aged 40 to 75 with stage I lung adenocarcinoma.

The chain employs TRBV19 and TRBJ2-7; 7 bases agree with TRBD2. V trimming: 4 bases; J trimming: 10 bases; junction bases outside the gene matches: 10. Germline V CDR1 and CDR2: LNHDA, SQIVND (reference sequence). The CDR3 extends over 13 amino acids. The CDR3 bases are TGTGCCAGTAGTACCGGGGAGGGGAGACGTCAGTACTTC. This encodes CASSTGEGRRQYF.

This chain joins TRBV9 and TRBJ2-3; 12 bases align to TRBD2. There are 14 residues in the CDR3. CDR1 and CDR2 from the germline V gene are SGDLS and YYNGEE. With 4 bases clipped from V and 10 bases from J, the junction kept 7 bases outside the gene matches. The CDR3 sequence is CASSPRTSGIAQYF. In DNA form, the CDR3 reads TGTGCCAGCAGCCCCAGGACTAGCGGGATAGCGCAGTATTTT.

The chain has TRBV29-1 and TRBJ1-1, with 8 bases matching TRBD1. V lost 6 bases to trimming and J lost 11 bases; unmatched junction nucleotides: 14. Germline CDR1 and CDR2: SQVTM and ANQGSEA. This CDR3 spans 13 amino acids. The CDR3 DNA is TGCAGCGTCGTAAAGGACAGGGCGACGGGGGCTTTCTTT. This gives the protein CSVVKDRATGAFF.

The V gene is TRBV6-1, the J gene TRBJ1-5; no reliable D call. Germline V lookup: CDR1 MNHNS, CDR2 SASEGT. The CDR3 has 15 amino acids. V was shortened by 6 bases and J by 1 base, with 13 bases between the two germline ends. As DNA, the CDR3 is TGTGCCAGCAGCACTACGGCAGTGAGCAATCAGCCCCAGCATTTT. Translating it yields CASSTTAVSNQPQHF.

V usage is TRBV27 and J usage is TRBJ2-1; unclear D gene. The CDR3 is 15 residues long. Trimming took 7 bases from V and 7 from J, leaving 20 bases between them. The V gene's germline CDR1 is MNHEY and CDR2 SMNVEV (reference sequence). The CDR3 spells CASTSPEGMTNEQFF. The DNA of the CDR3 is TGTGCCAGCACCAGCCCCGAAGGGATGACGAATGAGCAGTTCTTC.

The DNA of the CDR3 is TGCGCCAGCAGCCAATCGGGGTACGATACGCAGTATTTT. This sequence encodes CASSQSGYDTQYF. This chain uses TRBV4-1 with TRBJ2-3, with D perhaps matching TRBD2 (5 bases). The germline V gene encodes CDR1 MGHRA and CDR2 YSYEKL. The CDR3 extends over 13 amino acids. V dropped 2 bases and J dropped 6 bases, with 9 bases sitting between them.

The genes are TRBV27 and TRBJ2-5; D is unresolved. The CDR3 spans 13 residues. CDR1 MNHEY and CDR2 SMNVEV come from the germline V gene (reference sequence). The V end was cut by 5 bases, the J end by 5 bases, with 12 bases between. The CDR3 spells CASSIRVRETQYF. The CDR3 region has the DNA TGTGCCAGCAGTATAAGGGTGCGGGAGACCCAGTACTTC.

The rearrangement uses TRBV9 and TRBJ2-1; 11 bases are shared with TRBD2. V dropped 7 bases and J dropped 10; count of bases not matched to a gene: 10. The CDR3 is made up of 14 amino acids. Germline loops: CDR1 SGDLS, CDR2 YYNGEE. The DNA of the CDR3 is TGTGCCAGCTCCGGGACTAGCGGACCCAAGGAGCAGTTCTTC. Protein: CASSGTSGPKEQFF.

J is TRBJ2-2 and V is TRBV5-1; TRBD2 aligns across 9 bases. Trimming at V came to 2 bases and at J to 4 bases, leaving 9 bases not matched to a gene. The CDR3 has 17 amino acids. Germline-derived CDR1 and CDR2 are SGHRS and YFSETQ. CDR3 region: CASSFLAGVGGTGELFF. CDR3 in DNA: TGCGCCAGCAGCTTTTTAGCGGGAGTTGGCGGCACCGGGGAGCTGTTTTTT.

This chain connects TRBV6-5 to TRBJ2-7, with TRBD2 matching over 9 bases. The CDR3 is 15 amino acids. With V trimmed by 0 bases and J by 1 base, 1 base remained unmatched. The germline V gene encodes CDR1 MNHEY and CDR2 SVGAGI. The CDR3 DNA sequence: TGTGCCAGCAGTTACTCGCTAGCGGGATCCTACGAGCAGTACTTC. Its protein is CASSYSLAGSYEQYF.

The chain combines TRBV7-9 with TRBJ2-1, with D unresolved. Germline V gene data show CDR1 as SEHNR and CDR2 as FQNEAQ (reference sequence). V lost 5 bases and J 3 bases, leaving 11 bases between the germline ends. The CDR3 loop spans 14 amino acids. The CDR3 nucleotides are TGTGCCAGCAGCCCCCGTGGGGTCTACAATGAGCAGTTCTTC. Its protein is CASSPRGVYNEQFF.

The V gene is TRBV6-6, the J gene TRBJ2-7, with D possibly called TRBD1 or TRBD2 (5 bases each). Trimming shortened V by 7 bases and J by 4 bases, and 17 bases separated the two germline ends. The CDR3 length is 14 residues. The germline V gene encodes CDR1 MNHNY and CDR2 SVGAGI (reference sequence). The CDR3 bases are TGTGCCAGCACCTACGGGGCCGGGGAGTACGAGCAGTACTTC. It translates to CASTYGAGEYEQYF.

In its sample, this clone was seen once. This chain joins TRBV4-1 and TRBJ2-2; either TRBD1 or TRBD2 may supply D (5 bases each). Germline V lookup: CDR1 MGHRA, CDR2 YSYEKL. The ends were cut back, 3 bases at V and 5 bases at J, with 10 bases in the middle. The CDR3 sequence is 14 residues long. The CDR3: CASSHPGRTGELFF. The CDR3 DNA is TGCGCCAGCAGCCACCCGGGACGTACCGGGGAGCTGTTTTTT.

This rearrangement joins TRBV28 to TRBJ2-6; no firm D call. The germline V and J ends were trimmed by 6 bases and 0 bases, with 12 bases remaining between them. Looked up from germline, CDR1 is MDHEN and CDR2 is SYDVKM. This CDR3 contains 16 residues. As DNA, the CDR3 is TGTGCCAGCAGAAATTACGTAGGCTCTGGGGCCAACGTCCTGACTTTC. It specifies CASRNYVGSGANVLTF.

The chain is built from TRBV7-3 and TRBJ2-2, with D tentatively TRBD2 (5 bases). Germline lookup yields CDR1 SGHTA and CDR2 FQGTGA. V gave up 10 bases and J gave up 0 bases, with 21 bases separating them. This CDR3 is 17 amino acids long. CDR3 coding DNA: TGTGCCAACCGCGCCGACCACGAGGGCTCGAACACCGGGGAGCTGTTTTTT. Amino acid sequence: CANRADHEGSNTGELFF.

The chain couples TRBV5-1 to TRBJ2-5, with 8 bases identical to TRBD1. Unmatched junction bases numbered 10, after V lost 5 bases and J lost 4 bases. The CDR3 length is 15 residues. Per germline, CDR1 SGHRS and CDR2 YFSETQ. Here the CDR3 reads CASSIGRTGTETQYF. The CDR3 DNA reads TGCGCCAGCAGTATTGGCCGGACAGGGACAGAGACCCAGTACTTC.

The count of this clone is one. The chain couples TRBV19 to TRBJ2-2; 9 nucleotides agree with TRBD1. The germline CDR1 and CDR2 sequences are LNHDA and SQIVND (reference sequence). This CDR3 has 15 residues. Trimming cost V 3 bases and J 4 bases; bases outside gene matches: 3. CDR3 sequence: CASSIMTGGTGELFF. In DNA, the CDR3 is TGTGCCAGTAGTATTATGACAGGGGGCACCGGGGAGCTGTTTTTT.

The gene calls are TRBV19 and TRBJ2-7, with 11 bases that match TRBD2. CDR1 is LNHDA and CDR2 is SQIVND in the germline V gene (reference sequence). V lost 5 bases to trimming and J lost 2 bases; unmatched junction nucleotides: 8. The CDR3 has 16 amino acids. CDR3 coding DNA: TGTGCCAGTAGTCCATCACAACTAGCGGGAGCCTACGAGCAGTACTTC. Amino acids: CASSPSQLAGAYEQYF. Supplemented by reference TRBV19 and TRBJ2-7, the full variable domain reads DGGITQSPKYLFRKEGQNVTLSCEQNLNHDAMYWYRQDPGQGLRLIYYSQIVNDFQKGDIAEGYSVSREKKESFPLTVTSAQKNPTAFYLCASSPSQLAGAYEQYFGPGTRLTVT.

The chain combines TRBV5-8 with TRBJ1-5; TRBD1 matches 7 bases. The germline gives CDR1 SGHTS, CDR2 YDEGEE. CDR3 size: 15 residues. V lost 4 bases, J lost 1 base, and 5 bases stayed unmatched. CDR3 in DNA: TGTGCCAGCAGCGCCGGGACAGCCAGCAATCAGCCCCAGCATTTT. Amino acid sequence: CASSAGTASNQPQHF.

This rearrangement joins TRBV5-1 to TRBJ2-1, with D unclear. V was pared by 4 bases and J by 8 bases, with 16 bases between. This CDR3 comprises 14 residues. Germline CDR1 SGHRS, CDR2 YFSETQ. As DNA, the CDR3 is TGCGCCAGCAGCATAGGGATCACCAGCGATGAGCAGTTCTTC. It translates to CASSIGITSDEQFF. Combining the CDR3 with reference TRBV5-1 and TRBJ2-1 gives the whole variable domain KAGVTQTPRYLIKTRGQQVTLSCSPISGHRSVSWYQQTPGQGLQFLFEYFSETQRNKGNFPGRFSGRQFSNSRSEMNVSTLELGDSALYLCASSIGITSDEQFFGPGTRLTVL.

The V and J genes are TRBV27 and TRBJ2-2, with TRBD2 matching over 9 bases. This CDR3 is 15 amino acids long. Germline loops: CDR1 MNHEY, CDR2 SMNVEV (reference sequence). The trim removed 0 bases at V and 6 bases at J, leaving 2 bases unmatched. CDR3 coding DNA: TGTGCCAGCAGTTTATCGCGCGGGAGGGCCGGGGAGCTGTTTTTT. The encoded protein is CASSLSRGRAGELFF.

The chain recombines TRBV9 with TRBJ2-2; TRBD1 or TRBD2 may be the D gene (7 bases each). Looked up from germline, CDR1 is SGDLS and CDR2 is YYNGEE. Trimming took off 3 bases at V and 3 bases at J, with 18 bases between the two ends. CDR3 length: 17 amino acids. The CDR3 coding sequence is TGTGCCAGCAGCGCGCCCCGACAGGGAGGGGACACCGGGGAGCTGTTTTTT. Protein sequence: CASSAPRQGGDTGELFF.

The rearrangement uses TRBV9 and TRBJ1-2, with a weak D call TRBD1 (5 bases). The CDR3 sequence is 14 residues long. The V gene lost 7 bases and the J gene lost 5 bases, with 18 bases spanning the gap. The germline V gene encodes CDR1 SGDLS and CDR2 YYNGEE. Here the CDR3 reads CASAPETQGYGYTF. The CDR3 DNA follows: TGTGCCAGCGCCCCCGAGACGCAGGGATATGGCTACACCTTC.